The 25 T cell receptor beta chains reported below all come from one sample, sequenced in a study of cytomegalovirus exposure and HLA in healthy donors. The PCR employed 60 Vbeta primers together with 13 Jbeta primers. Repertoires were generated with immunoSEQ multiplex PCR, while TCRdb's copy carries only in-frame clones and drops some. This table holds 150,000 to 200,000 clones, 60% to 85% found once. Material for sequencing was PBMCs. The receptors shown here come from a woman in her thirties or forties in good health and CMV-seronegative.

This rearrangement joins TRBV2 to TRBJ2-7; no clear D gene. Per germline, CDR1 SNHLY and CDR2 FYNNEI. The length of the CDR3 is 12 residues. The V end was cut by 4 bases, the J end by 3 bases, with 7 bases between. The CDR3 coding sequence is TGTGCCAGCAGTGCAAGGGACTACGAGCAGTACGTC. Its protein product is CASSARDYEQYV.

The rearrangement uses TRBV9 and TRBJ2-2; 7 bases map to TRBD1. V trimming: 4 bases; J trimming: 4 bases; junction bases outside the gene matches: 7. The CDR3 extends over 15 amino acids. Germline CDR1 reads SGDLS; CDR2 reads YYNGEE. The CDR3 nucleotides read TGTGCCAGCAGCCCGGGACAGACGAGCACCGGGGAGCTGTTTTTT. Amino acid sequence: CASSPGQTSTGELFF.

The J gene is TRBJ2-7, the V gene TRBV5-5; 7 bases are shared with TRBD1. The junction had 7 bases not matched to a gene; V was cut back by 0 bases and J by 4 bases. CDR1 SGHKS and CDR2 YYEKEE come from the germline V gene (reference sequence). This CDR3 has 15 residues. CDR3 bases: TGTGCCAGCAGCTTGGACGGGACAGAGAGATACGAGCAGTACTTC. It translates to CASSLDGTERYEQYF.

The chain couples TRBV19 to TRBJ1-5; D perhaps matches TRBD1 (6 bases). The V end lost 6 bases, the J end lost 3 bases, and 9 bases lay between the germline ends. This CDR3 is built from 13 residues. The germline gives CDR1 LNHDA, CDR2 SQIVND (reference sequence). The CDR3 region is CASRGQFNQPQHF. Written as DNA, the CDR3 is TGTGCCAGTAGAGGACAGTTCAATCAGCCCCAGCATTTT.

The chain joins TRBV7-2 to TRBJ2-5; D not certain. Germline CDR1 SGHTA, CDR2 FQGNSA. The CDR3 loop spans 11 amino acids. V lost 1 base and J 8 bases, leaving 5 bases between the germline ends. The CDR3 DNA reads TGTGCCAGCAGCTTAGATTCAACCCAGTACTTC. Protein: CASSLDSTQYF.

The genes are TRBV19 and TRBJ2-2; 9 positions match TRBD1. CDR1 LNHDA and CDR2 SQIVND come from the germline V gene (reference sequence). The trim removed 7 bases at V and 6 bases at J, leaving 6 bases unmatched. This CDR3 has 14 amino acids. Here the CDR3 reads CASKDRGFSGELFF. Here the CDR3 DNA reads TGTGCCAGTAAGGACAGGGGATTTTCCGGGGAGCTGTTTTTT.

The chain uses TRBV19 and TRBJ1-5, with unresolved D. Germline V gene sequence: CDR1 LNHDA, CDR2 SQIVND (reference sequence). Between the trimmed V and J ends, which lost 2 bases and 0 bases, there was a span of 5 bases. The CDR3 consists of 14 residues. The CDR3: CASSIRASNQPQHF. The DNA of the CDR3 is TGTGCCAGTAGTATAAGAGCTAGCAATCAGCCCCAGCATTTT.

The genes are TRBV10-3 and TRBJ2-2; D uncertain. Trimming pared 4 bases from V and 7 bases from J, leaving 4 bases between. This CDR3 spans 11 amino acids. CDR1 ENHRY and CDR2 SYGVKD come from the germline V gene. CDR3 sequence reads: CAISVRGELFF. The CDR3 coding sequence is TGTGCCATCAGTGTGCGCGGGGAGCTGTTTTTT.

This clone was counted a single time. The chain carries TRBV7-2 and TRBJ2-1; 9 bases are shared with TRBD2. There are 17 residues in the CDR3. Trimming removed 4 bases from V and 2 bases from J; junction bases left unmatched: 9. Per germline, CDR1 SGHTA and CDR2 FQGNSA. In DNA, the CDR3 is TGTGCCAGCAGCTGGAGCGGGGGGAGTCTAACCTACAATGAGCAGTTCTTC. Its translation is CASSWSGGSLTYNEQFF.

The chain combines TRBV18 with TRBJ2-4; D possibly corresponds to TRBD2 (6 bases). V lost 3 bases and J lost 6, with 15 bases in between. The CDR3 contains 15 residues. Germline-derived CDR1 and CDR2 are KGHSH and LQKENI. In nucleotides, the CDR3 is TGTGCCAGCTCACCGAGCAACGGAGGGAGAAACATTCAGTACTTC. This gives the protein CASSPSNGGRNIQYF.

The rearrangement uses TRBV6-1 and TRBJ1-5, with unresolved D. Germline V gene sequence: CDR1 MNHNS, CDR2 SASEGT. This CDR3 is built from 14 residues. V lost 6 bases and J 1 base, leaving 10 bases between the germline ends. CDR3 sequence reads: CASREVGSNQPQHF. The CDR3 bases are TGTGCCAGCAGGGAGGTCGGGAGCAATCAGCCCCAGCATTTT.

This chain links TRBV5-1 with TRBJ1-2, with 12 bases fitting TRBD1. V trimming: 1 base; J trimming: 4 bases; junction bases outside the gene matches: 2. The CDR3 consists of 15 residues. Germline CDR1 and CDR2: SGHRS and YFSETQ. Written as DNA, the CDR3 is TGCGCCAGCAGCTTGACGGGACAGGGGGCCTATGGCTACACCTTC. Its protein product is CASSLTGQGAYGYTF.

V and J are TRBV11-3 and TRBJ1-2; weak D call: TRBD1 (5 bases). Germline CDR1 is SGHNT and CDR2 is YENEEA. There are 16 residues in the CDR3. V lost 1 base, J lost 5 bases, and 17 bases lay in between. CDR3 region: CASSLVQGGDEYGYTF. The CDR3 DNA reads as TGTGCCAGCAGCTTAGTCCAGGGCGGTGATGAATATGGCTACACCTTC.

This clone was counted a single time. The chain has TRBV10-3 and TRBJ1-1; TRBD1 agrees at 7 bases. The V and J ends lost 8 bases and 0 bases, in that order; junction bases with no gene match: 3. Germline CDR1 is ENHRY and CDR2 is SYGVKD. The CDR3 totals 13 residues. This chain's CDR3 is CAIGTVMNTEAFF. CDR3 DNA: TGTGCCATCGGGACAGTAATGAACACTGAAGCTTTCTTT.

This sequence joins TRBV19 and TRBJ1-2; TRBD1 is a possible D gene (6 bases). Germline V gene sequence: CDR1 LNHDA, CDR2 SQIVND (reference sequence). Trimming took 2 bases from V and 4 from J, leaving 11 bases between them. The CDR3 totals 14 residues. The CDR3 protein is CASSITQGSYGYTF. CDR3 bases: TGTGCCAGTAGTATAACCCAGGGGAGCTATGGCTACACCTTC.

This clone was recorded a few times. The CDR3 sequence: CASSPQGGTSEAFF. For the CDR3, the DNA is TGTGCCAGCAGCCCACAGGGGGGAACTTCTGAAGCTTTCTTT. This rearrangement joins TRBV7-9 to TRBJ1-1; 8 bases fit TRBD1. In germline, CDR1 is SEHNR, CDR2 FQNEAQ (reference sequence). V shed 5 bases, J shed 6 bases, and the junction held 8 bases outside the gene matches. The CDR3 covers 14 residues.

Turning to this clone: Within the sample, other DNA sequences also encode this same CDR3. This chain connects TRBV29-1 to TRBJ1-3; no clear D gene. CDR1 and CDR2 from the germline V gene are SQVTM and ANQGSEA. This CDR3 has 13 residues. V was clipped by 2 bases and J by 4 bases, with 9 bases between them. CDR3 in amino acids: CSVELQVGNTIYF. The CDR3 DNA follows: TGCAGCGTTGAATTGCAGGTCGGAAACACCATATATTTT. Together with reference TRBV29-1 and TRBJ1-3, the CDR3 gives the full variable domain: SAVISQKPSRDICQRGTSLTIQCQVDSQVTMMFWYRQQPGQSLTLIATANQGSEATYESGFVIDKFPISRPNLTFSTLTVSNMSPEDSSIYLCSVELQVGNTIYFGEGSWLTVV.

The rearrangement uses TRBV11-3 and TRBJ2-6; weak D call: TRBD1 (6 bases). This CDR3 is built from 15 residues. Germline V CDR1 and CDR2: SGHNT, YENEEA. Between the trimmed V and J ends, which lost 5 bases and 0 bases, there was a span of 8 bases. CDR3 in amino acids: CASSATGSGANVLTF. The CDR3 DNA reads TGTGCCAGCAGCGCGACAGGCTCTGGGGCCAACGTCCTGACTTTC. Complete variable domain (other parts from reference TRBV11-3 and TRBJ2-6): EAGVVQSPRYKIIEKKQPVAFWCNPISGHNTLYWYLQNLGQGPELLIRYENEEAVDDSQLPKDRFSAERLKGVDSTLKIQPAELGDSAVYLCASSATGSGANVLTFGAGSRLTVL.

The CDR3 nucleotides read TGTGCCAGCAGCTTCGCCAGGGACTTCATAAGGAATGAGCAGTTCTTC. This sequence encodes CASSFARDFIRNEQFF. The J gene is TRBJ2-1, the V gene TRBV7-9, with a possible D match to TRBD2 (6 bases). The CDR3 sequence is 16 residues long. Germline CDR1 is SEHNR and CDR2 is FQNEAQ (reference sequence). Trimming took off 3 bases at V and 7 bases at J, with 19 bases between the two ends.

The chain joins TRBV30 to TRBJ1-1, with D unclear. CDR1 is GTSNPN, CDR2 SVGIG, per germline (reference sequence). The germline V and J ends were trimmed by 1 base and 3 bases, with 9 bases remaining between them. The CDR3 is 13 residues long. CDR3 amino acids: CAWSEDSHTEAFF. In nucleotides, the CDR3 is TGTGCCTGGAGTGAGGACTCCCACACTGAAGCTTTCTTT.

This clone has only one observation. This chain joins TRBV10-2 and TRBJ2-3; the match to TRBD1 covers 7 bases. The V gene's germline CDR1 is WSHSY and CDR2 SAAADI. Trimming removed 4 bases from V and 3 bases from J; junction bases left unmatched: 7. This CDR3 region has 15 residues. The CDR3 nucleotides read TGCGCCAGCAGTGCGACAGGGCGGTATACAGATACGCAGTATTTT. As protein: CASSATGRYTDTQYF.

The V call is TRBV2, the J call TRBJ1-2; 8 bases fit TRBD1. The CDR3 has 13 amino acids. V was pared by 9 bases and J by 7 bases, with 10 bases of the junction left unmatched. CDR1 SNHLY and CDR2 FYNNEI come from the germline V gene. The CDR3 DNA follows: TGTGCCAGTCGACAGGGGCCTGAGGGTGGCTACACCTTC. Translated: CASRQGPEGGYTF.

This clone appeared a single time. The CDR3 spells CASSLTLGGIGDTQYF. The CDR3 DNA is TGCGCCAGCAGCCTTACTCTCGGCGGGATTGGAGATACGCAGTATTTT. J is TRBJ2-3 and V is TRBV4-1; possibly TRBD2 for D (6 bases). Trimming stripped 4 bases from V and 5 bases from J, with 19 bases between. CDR1 and CDR2 (germline): MGHRA, YSYEKL. The CDR3 extends over 16 amino acids.

The chain is built from TRBV2 and TRBJ1-2; TRBD1 matches 8 bases. With V trimmed by 6 bases and J by 7 bases, 13 bases remained unmatched. This CDR3 region has 15 residues. Germline lookup yields CDR1 SNHLY and CDR2 FYNNEI. The CDR3 loop is CASRQRTGRGSGYTF. The CDR3 region has the DNA TGTGCCAGCAGACAACGGACAGGGCGGGGTAGTGGCTACACCTTC.

This chain links TRBV30 with TRBJ1-5; possibly TRBD1 for D (6 bases). CDR1 and CDR2 (germline): GTSNPN, SVGIG (reference sequence). This CDR3 is built from 15 residues. V was shortened by 0 bases and J by 5 bases, with 14 bases between the two germline ends. The chain's CDR3 is CAWSVPGQFHQPQHF. CDR3 nucleotides: TGTGCCTGGAGTGTCCCCGGACAGTTCCATCAGCCCCAGCATTTT.